These T cell receptor beta chains were read from a single sample in a study of cytomegalovirus exposure and HLA in healthy donors. Profiling relied on immunoSEQ multiplex PCR, and the TCRdb table lists in-frame clones only, not all of them. The sample gives approximately 73,000 clones, approximately 96% of which show up once; approximately 3.4% is in the top ten. The sample consisted of PBMCs. The receptors were gathered from a man between 18 and 35 years old in good health and CMV-seronegative. The CDR3 runs from the conserved cysteine through the conserved F or W. D genes are given only for firm matches. Expanded clones are given a class, and other clones once, few, many or no size at all.

D gene,V gene,clone size,J gene,CDR3 DNA,CDR3 protein
NA,TRBV19,NA,TRBJ2-1,TGTGCCAGTAGTATAAGTTCCCCCGGGGAGCAGTTCTTC,CASSISSPGEQFF
TRBD1,TRBV28,NA,TRBJ1-2,TGTGCCAGCAGTTTAACACGACAGGGCCTCTACTATGGCTACACCTTC,CASSLTRQGLYYGYTF
TRBD1,TRBV6-1,NA,TRBJ2-7,TGTGCCAGCAGTGCCGGGACAGGGGCCTACGAGCAGTACTTC,CASSAGTGAYEQYF
NA,TRBV30,NA,TRBJ2-7,TGTGCCTGGAGAAGGTGGGGGGGGCCCTACGAGCAGTACTTC,CAWRRWGGPYEQYF
NA,TRBV19,NA,TRBJ1-1,TGTGCCAGTAGTATCGTGGGGGCGCCGAACACTGAAGCTTTCTTT,CASSIVGAPNTEAFF
TRBD1,TRBV19,NA,TRBJ1-2,TGTGCCAGTAGCAGCGCCGGGACAGGGGGCTACACCTTC,CASSSAGTGGYTF
NA,TRBV10-3,NA,TRBJ2-1,TGTGCCATCAGTGAGCCACAGGACAATGAGCAGTTCTTC,CAISEPQDNEQFF
TRBD2,TRBV10-3,NA,TRBJ2-5,TGTGCCATCAGTGAGGGGACTAGCTGGGAGACCCAGTACTTC,CAISEGTSWETQYF
NA,TRBV28,NA,TRBJ1-2,TGTGCCAGCAGTGCCACCTCAGGGTATGGCTACACCTTC,CASSATSGYGYTF
NA,TRBV19,NA,TRBJ2-5,TGTGCCAGTAGTATTGTATTATCAGAGACCCAGTACTTC,CASSIVLSETQYF
NA,TRBV5-8,NA,TRBJ2-5,TGTGCCAGCAGCGGCGACGGACATCGGTACTTC,CASSGDGHRYF
NA,TRBV28,once,TRBJ1-5,TGTGCCAGCAGTTTCCATCGGAATCAGCCCCAGCATTTT,CASSFHRNQPQHF
TRBD2,TRBV19,NA,TRBJ2-1,TGTGCCATTTACCAACCCGGGCTAGCGGGGGGCTTAGTTTACAATGAGCAGTTCTTC,CAIYQPGLAGGLVYNEQFF
NA,TRBV12-2,few,TRBJ1-2,TGTGCAAGTCGCCCTCGACAGACCTATGGCTACACCTTC,CASRPRQTYGYTF
TRBD1,TRBV10-3,NA,TRBJ1-5,TGTGCCATCAGTGAGTTCGCCGGGACAGGCAATCAGCCCCAGCATTTT,CAISEFAGTGNQPQHF
NA,TRBV6-1,NA,TRBJ1-6,TGTGCCAGCAGTGTAACGGTGAATTCACCCCTCCACTTT,CASSVTVNSPLHF
NA,TRBV7-6,NA,TRBJ1-4,TGTGCCAGCAGTTCCGGGGAAAAACTGTTTTTT,CASSSGEKLFF
NA,TRBV11-2,NA,TRBJ2-7,TGTGCCAGCAGCTTAGAGCCCGGGGTCCACGAGCAGTACTTC,CASSLEPGVHEQYF
TRBD2,TRBV5-6,once,TRBJ2-5,TGTGCCAGCAGCTTGGGGGGACTAGCTTGGGCAGAGACCCAGTACTTC,CASSLGGLAWAETQYF
TRBD1,TRBV5-1,NA,TRBJ2-5,TGCGCCAGCAGCTTGATGCCGACAGGGCAAGAGACCCAGTACTTC,CASSLMPTGQETQYF
NA,TRBV11-2,once,TRBJ2-5,TGTGCCAGCAGCTTAGACAGGTACCAAGAGACCCAGTACTTC,CASSLDRYQETQYF
NA,TRBV29-1,NA,TRBJ2-3,TGCAGCGTAACTAAAACCACTAGCACAGATACGCAGTATTTT,CSVTKTTSTDTQYF
TRBD1,TRBV9,NA,TRBJ1-1,TGTGCCAGCAGCCTTGGGACAGGGGGGCCCACTGAAGCTTTCTTT,CASSLGTGGPTEAFF
NA,TRBV10-2,NA,TRBJ2-5,TGCGCCAGCAGTGAGGGGACACCCCGGAGGGAGACCCAGTACTTC,CASSEGTPRRETQYF
TRBD2,TRBV27,once,TRBJ2-5,TGTGCCAGCAGTTCGGATAGCGGGCCGGGCTTAGAGACCCAGTACTTC,CASSSDSGPGLETQYF
TRBD1,TRBV18,NA,TRBJ1-1,TGTGCCAGCTCGACCGACAGGGGAGGCACTGAAGCTTTCTTT,CASSTDRGGTEAFF
TRBD1,TRBV7-6,NA,TRBJ1-1,TGTGCCAGCAGCTTAGCCGGGACAGGGCTTTGGACTGAAGCTTTCTTT,CASSLAGTGLWTEAFF
NA,TRBV27,NA,TRBJ2-7,TGTGCCAGCAGTCCCACAACCCGGACATACGAGCAGTACTTC,CASSPTTRTYEQYF
TRBD1,TRBV7-3,NA,TRBJ1-1,TGTGCCAGCAGGGTAACAGGGGGGGAGAACACTGAAGCTTTCTTT,CASRVTGGENTEAFF
TRBD1,TRBV9,NA,TRBJ2-1,TGTGCCAGCAGTGCTAGGGGAGGACAGGGAGGCGATGAGCAGTTCTTC,CASSARGGQGGDEQFF
NA,TRBV30,NA,TRBJ1-2,TGTGCCTGGGTAAAGGGACTGCTTTCTAACTATGGCTACACCTTC,CAWVKGLLSNYGYTF
TRBD2,TRBV5-1,NA,TRBJ2-3,TGCGCCAGCAGCTTCTTCCCGACTAGCGGGGGACGTCGGCCCTCCACAGATACGCAGTATTTT,CASSFFPTSGGRRPSTDTQYF
NA,TRBV28,medium-sized,TRBJ2-2,TGTGCCAGCAGTCAGGAAGAGGGAAGTGCCGGGGAGCTGTTTTTT,CASSQEEGSAGELFF
NA,TRBV7-6,NA,TRBJ1-3,TGTGCCAGCAGCTTGGGAGAGGGCAACACCATATATTTT,CASSLGEGNTIYF
TRBD1,TRBV29-1,NA,TRBJ1-1,TGCAGCGGGAACCAGAGGGACAGGGGCGTCACTGAAGCTTTCTTT,CSGNQRDRGVTEAFF
NA,TRBV27,once,TRBJ2-6,TGTGCCAGCAGTCCCTTTACCTACAGGGACGCGGTTGGGGCCAACGTCCTGACTTTC,CASSPFTYRDAVGANVLTF
NA,TRBV19,NA,TRBJ1-2,TGTGCCAGTAGTCTGCTACAGGGAGCCGGCTACACCTTC,CASSLLQGAGYTF
NA,TRBV9,once,TRBJ1-1,TGTGCCAGCAGCTCCCCCGGGGCTGAAGCTTTCTTT,CASSSPGAEAFF
TRBD1,TRBV5-6,once,TRBJ1-2,TGTGCCAGCAGCGTACAGGGGATGAGCTACACCTTC,CASSVQGMSYTF
TRBD1,TRBV27,NA,TRBJ1-1,TGTGCCAGCAGTTTATCGACAGGGGAAGCTTTCTTT,CASSLSTGEAFF
TRBD2,TRBV5-4,NA,TRBJ2-5,TGTGCCAGCAGCTTGACTAGCGGGCAAGAGACCCAGTACTTC,CASSLTSGQETQYF
NA,TRBV11-2,NA,TRBJ2-7,TGTGCCAGCGGGCCCTACAAGCAGTACTTC,CASGPYKQYF
NA,TRBV27,NA,TRBJ1-5,TGTGACGAGCGGGGCGGTCAGCCCCAGCATTTT,CDERGGQPQHF
NA,TRBV19,NA,TRBJ1-5,TGTGCCAGTAGTCCAGGGTGGGGTACTAAGGGGCTTCGGGGGAACCAGCCCCAGCATTTT,CASSPGWGTKGLRGNQPQHF
TRBD1,TRBV4-3,NA,TRBJ1-6,TGCGCCAGCAGCCCCGGGGGGGGACAGGGGGCCTATTCACCCCTCCACTTT,CASSPGGGQGAYSPLHF
TRBD1,TRBV6-5,NA,TRBJ2-7,TGTGCCAGCGCAACAGGGGCGGAATCCTACGAGCAGTACTTC,CASATGAESYEQYF
TRBD2,TRBV27,NA,TRBJ2-3,TGTGCCAGCAGTGGGAGCGGGGGCCATAGCACAGATACGCAGTATTTT,CASSGSGGHSTDTQYF
TRBD1,TRBV5-1,NA,TRBJ1-1,TGCGCCAGCAGCCCAGGACAGGGGTTCCCTGAAGCTTTCTTT,CASSPGQGFPEAFF
TRBD1,TRBV5-1,NA,TRBJ1-1,TGCGCCAGCAGCCGAGTCGACAGGGGAACTGAAGCTTTCTTT,CASSRVDRGTEAFF
NA,TRBV7-2,once,TRBJ2-2,TGTGCCAGCAGCTTAACGGGTTCGAACACCGGGGAGCTGTTTTTT,CASSLTGSNTGELFF
TRBD1,TRBV9,NA,TRBJ2-3,TGTGCCAGCAGCGTATGGGGACAGGGATCAGATACGCAGTATTTT,CASSVWGQGSDTQYF
NA,TRBV27,NA,TRBJ2-3,TGTGCCAGCAGTTTCGGGGAGGGGGGGTGGAATACGCAGTATTTT,CASSFGEGGWNTQYF
NA,TRBV4-3,NA,TRBJ2-1,TGCGCCAGCAGCCTAACCCCTCTACTGACAGGCACTGAGCAGTTCTTC,CASSLTPLLTGTEQFF
TRBD1,TRBV11-2,NA,TRBJ1-1,TGTGCCAGCCTACTTGCACAGGGGGTGAGCACTGAAGCTTTCTTT,CASLLAQGVSTEAFF
NA,TRBV7-9,NA,TRBJ1-1,TGTGCCAGCAGGGCCAACCCGAACACTGAAGCTTTCTTT,CASRANPNTEAFF
NA,TRBV30,NA,TRBJ1-4,TGTGCCTGGAGTGTACAGTTCGAAAAACTGTTTTTT,CAWSVQFEKLFF
NA,TRBV10-3,NA,TRBJ1-1,TGTGCCATCAGTGCCCCCCCAGGGGAAAACACTGAAGCTTTCTTT,CAISAPPGENTEAFF